Reported below is one T cell receptor beta chain. The antigen is not known. A read error may account for a junction end that differs from germline. This specimen comes from a study of metastatic and nonmetastatic thyroid tumors. Study-wide context: Across peripheral blood and tumor or nodule tissue samples taken from malignant and benign thyroid patients, the repertoires were compared with one another. Study outcomes and limitations: Across blood and tumor, TCR beta diversity in malignant thyroid tumors was reportedly significantly higher than in benign nodules.

This CDR3 spans 14 amino acids. The V gene's germline CDR1 is MDHEN and CDR2 SYDVKM. Thyroid surgery was preceded by no treatment in any patient. TCRdb reanalyzed the PCR reads with MiXCR. The data show 20,000 to 30,000 clones, roughly 13% seen once. The receptor comes from a female donor with papillary thyroid cancer or a benign thyroid nodule (not recorded which). Some clones in this sample may be carry-over from other donors' samples. Sequencing input: blood. This sequence joins TRBV28 and TRBJ2-1; the D gene is possibly TRBD2 (5 bases). The CDR3 DNA sequence: TGTGCCAGCATTACCGGGGTGTCCTACAATGAGCAGTGCTTC. Its translation: CASITGVSYNEQCF.